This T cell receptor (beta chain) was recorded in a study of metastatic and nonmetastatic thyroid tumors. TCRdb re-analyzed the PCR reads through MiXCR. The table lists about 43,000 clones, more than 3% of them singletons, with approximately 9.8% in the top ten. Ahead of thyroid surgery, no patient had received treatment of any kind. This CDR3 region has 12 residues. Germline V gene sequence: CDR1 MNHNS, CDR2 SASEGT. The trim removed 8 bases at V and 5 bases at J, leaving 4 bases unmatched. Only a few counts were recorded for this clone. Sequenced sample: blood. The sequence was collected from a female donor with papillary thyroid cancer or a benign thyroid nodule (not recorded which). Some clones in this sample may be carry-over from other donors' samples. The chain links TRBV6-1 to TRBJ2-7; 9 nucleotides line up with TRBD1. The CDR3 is CASSGTGNEQYF. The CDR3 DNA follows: TGTGCCAGCTCCGGGACAGGGAACGAGCAGTACTTC.